This is a list of T cell receptor beta chains from one sample in a study of T cells after yellow fever vaccination. TCRdb reprocessed the 5' RACE reads with MiXCR, giving one entry per CDR3 protein. The sample lists about 300,000 distinct CDR3 sequences; roughly 9% were seen once. The input for sequencing was CD4+ T cells sorted from PBMCs, taken 5 days after the yellow fever booster vaccination. Receptors originate from a man younger than 35 who received the YFV17D yellow fever vaccine. Each CDR3 is given with its conserved first and last residue. The order of the fields is D gene, V gene, J gene, clone size, CDR3 DNA, CDR3 protein. D genes are given only for firm matches. Some rows have no size entry. The others give once, few or many, or a class for an expanded clone.

d_call: NA
v_call: TRBV4-2
j_call: TRBJ2-3
clone_size: many
cdr3_nt: TGTGCCAGCAGCCAAGAACGTCCCTATACGCAGTATTTT
cdr3_aa: CASSQERPYTQYF

d_call: TRBD2
v_call: TRBV11-2
j_call: TRBJ2-3
clone_size: many
cdr3_nt: TGTGCCAGCAGCCCCCCGGGACTAGCGGTGGCAGATACGCAGTATTTT
cdr3_aa: CASSPPGLAVADTQYF

d_call: TRBD1
v_call: TRBV5-1
j_call: TRBJ2-3
clone_size: few
cdr3_nt: TGCGCCAGCAGCCTGTCGTCCGGGACAGGTGGCACAGATACGCAGTATTTT
cdr3_aa: CASSLSSGTGGTDTQYF

d_call: NA
v_call: TRBV20-1
j_call: TRBJ1-1
clone_size: few
cdr3_nt: TGCAGTGCTAGAAACCAATTGAACACTGAAGCTTTCTTT
cdr3_aa: CSARNQLNTEAFF

d_call: NA
v_call: TRBV29-1
j_call: TRBJ2-3
clone_size: NA
cdr3_nt: TGCAGCGCCACAGGGAACACAGATACGCAGTATTTT
cdr3_aa: CSATGNTDTQYF

d_call: TRBD1
v_call: TRBV12-3/TRBV12-4
j_call: TRBJ2-5
clone_size: many
cdr3_nt: TGTGCCAGCAGTCCCTCCGGGACAGGGGGCAGGGAGACCCAGTACTTC
cdr3_aa: CASSPSGTGGRETQYF

d_call: NA
v_call: TRBV4-3
j_call: TRBJ1-2
clone_size: many
cdr3_nt: TGCGCCAGCAGCCAAGATCCCGGCAGGGCCGGCGGCTACACCTTC
cdr3_aa: CASSQDPGRAGGYTF

d_call: NA
v_call: TRBV6-5
j_call: TRBJ1-2
clone_size: few
cdr3_nt: TGTGCCAGCAGTCGCTCCGGGACGCACAACTATGGCTACACCTTC
cdr3_aa: CASSRSGTHNYGYTF

d_call: NA
v_call: TRBV6-2/TRBV6-3
j_call: TRBJ1-5
clone_size: NA
cdr3_nt: TGTGCCAGCAGTTACTCGGTCAATGTAGGAGAGGGAAACAATCAGCCCCAGCATTTT
cdr3_aa: CASSYSVNVGEGNNQPQHF

d_call: NA
v_call: TRBV4-1
j_call: TRBJ1-1
clone_size: few
cdr3_nt: TGCGCCAGCACAGGCCCCTTAAAGGGCACTGAAGCTTTCTTT
cdr3_aa: CASTGPLKGTEAFF

d_call: NA
v_call: TRBV5-1
j_call: TRBJ1-1
clone_size: NA
cdr3_nt: TGCGCCAGCAGTATCTATAGCGTTAGTGGCACTGAAGCTTTCTTT
cdr3_aa: CASSIYSVSGTEAFF

d_call: TRBD1
v_call: TRBV27
j_call: TRBJ1-6
clone_size: few
cdr3_nt: TGTGCCAGCAGAGCTACCAACAGGGGGCGCGAAGGGAATTCACCCCTCCACTTT
cdr3_aa: CASRATNRGREGNSPLHF

d_call: NA
v_call: TRBV2
j_call: TRBJ2-2
clone_size: many
cdr3_nt: TGTGCCAGCAGTGTGGTCAGGACCGGGGAGCTGTTTTTT
cdr3_aa: CASSVVRTGELFF

d_call: NA
v_call: TRBV11-2
j_call: TRBJ2-3
clone_size: few
cdr3_nt: TGTGCCAGCAGCGGGGGTAGCACAGATACGCAGTATTTT
cdr3_aa: CASSGGSTDTQYF

d_call: TRBD2
v_call: TRBV3-1
j_call: TRBJ2-3
clone_size: few
cdr3_nt: TGTGCCAGCAGCCAACTGGCAGCGGGGGGAGATACGCAGTATTTT
cdr3_aa: CASSQLAAGGDTQYF

d_call: TRBD2
v_call: TRBV20-1
j_call: TRBJ2-1
clone_size: many
cdr3_nt: TGCAGTGCTCCTCGAGGCGGGGGATGGAATGAGCAGTTCTTC
cdr3_aa: CSAPRGGGWNEQFF

d_call: NA
v_call: TRBV2
j_call: TRBJ2-4
clone_size: NA
cdr3_nt: TGTGCCCGGCCTGGGATAGCCAAAAACATTCAGTACTTC
cdr3_aa: CARPGIAKNIQYF

d_call: NA
v_call: TRBV18
j_call: TRBJ1-1
clone_size: NA
cdr3_nt: TGTGCCAGCTCAGACAGACCCGGTGGGGATACTGAAGCTTTCTTT
cdr3_aa: CASSDRPGGDTEAFF

d_call: NA
v_call: TRBV5-1
j_call: TRBJ2-7
clone_size: NA
cdr3_nt: TGCGCCAGCAGCCCTAGGGGGGATACCTACGAGCAGTACTTC
cdr3_aa: CASSPRGDTYEQYF

d_call: NA
v_call: TRBV27
j_call: TRBJ1-2
clone_size: few
cdr3_nt: TGTGCCAGCAGTTTTGGGGGAACTAACTATGGCTACACCTTC
cdr3_aa: CASSFGGTNYGYTF

d_call: TRBD1
v_call: TRBV7-2
j_call: TRBJ1-5
clone_size: few
cdr3_nt: TGTGCCAGCAGCTTAGGCGGGACAGCGAAATTGATTGAGCCCCAGCATTTT
cdr3_aa: CASSLGGTAKLIEPQHF

d_call: NA
v_call: TRBV5-1
j_call: TRBJ2-3
clone_size: few
cdr3_nt: TGCGCCAGCAGGCCTGGAGAAGATACGCAGTATTTT
cdr3_aa: CASRPGEDTQYF

d_call: NA
v_call: TRBV5-4
j_call: TRBJ2-3
clone_size: few
cdr3_nt: TGTGCCAGCAGCAATGAATTTTCGGATACGCAGTATTTT
cdr3_aa: CASSNEFSDTQYF

d_call: TRBD1
v_call: TRBV20-1
j_call: TRBJ2-5
clone_size: many
cdr3_nt: TGCAGTGCAATAAACAGGGGCGGCGAGACCCAGTACTTC
cdr3_aa: CSAINRGGETQYF

d_call: NA
v_call: TRBV11-2
j_call: TRBJ1-1
clone_size: NA
cdr3_nt: TGTGCCAGCAGCTTACAAGGCAGGGCTGCAGCTTTCTTT
cdr3_aa: CASSLQGRAAAFF

d_call: NA
v_call: TRBV5-1
j_call: TRBJ1-1
clone_size: NA
cdr3_nt: TGCGCCAGCAGCTTGGGGGCCCCGAGAACTGAAGCTTTCTTT
cdr3_aa: CASSLGAPRTEAFF

d_call: NA
v_call: TRBV27
j_call: TRBJ1-2
clone_size: many
cdr3_nt: TGTGCCAGCAGTCCCACAGTGGTTCCTGGGGGCTACACCTTC
cdr3_aa: CASSPTVVPGGYTF

d_call: NA
v_call: TRBV6-1
j_call: TRBJ2-2
clone_size: NA
cdr3_nt: TGTGCCAGCAGGAGCGGGCCTAACACCGGGGAGCTGTTTTTT
cdr3_aa: CASRSGPNTGELFF

d_call: NA
v_call: TRBV28
j_call: TRBJ2-1
clone_size: few
cdr3_nt: TGTGCCACCTACAACAGGTACAATGAGCAGTTCTTC
cdr3_aa: CATYNRYNEQFF

d_call: TRBD2
v_call: TRBV14
j_call: TRBJ2-2
clone_size: many
cdr3_nt: TGTGCCAGCAGTCGCATAGCGGGGCTAAACACCGGGGAGCTGTTTTTT
cdr3_aa: CASSRIAGLNTGELFF

d_call: NA
v_call: TRBV28
j_call: TRBJ1-2
clone_size: few
cdr3_nt: TGTGCCGCTGGGACACTCTATGGCTACACCTTC
cdr3_aa: CAAGTLYGYTF

d_call: TRBD1
v_call: TRBV5-6
j_call: TRBJ1-1
clone_size: NA
cdr3_nt: TGTGCCAGCAGCTTGACGCAGGGGGACACTGAAGCTTTCTTT
cdr3_aa: CASSLTQGDTEAFF

d_call: NA
v_call: TRBV21-1
j_call: TRBJ1-4
clone_size: NA
cdr3_nt: TGTGCCAGCAGCTTCGGGACAGGTGATGAAAAACTGTTTTTT
cdr3_aa: CASSFGTGDEKLFF

d_call: TRBD2
v_call: TRBV29-1
j_call: TRBJ2-1
clone_size: few
cdr3_nt: TGCAGCGTTGTGGGGGGGAGTAAGTCGGGGCTAAGCCCAAGCTCCTACAATGAGCAGTTCTTC
cdr3_aa: CSVVGGSKSGLSPSSYNEQFF

d_call: NA
v_call: TRBV9
j_call: TRBJ2-3
clone_size: many
cdr3_nt: TGTGCCAGCAGCGTAGAACAGCGGGCAGATACGCAGTATTTT
cdr3_aa: CASSVEQRADTQYF

d_call: NA
v_call: TRBV5-1
j_call: TRBJ1-2
clone_size: few
cdr3_nt: TGCGCCAGCAGCGGGCAGGGGTTTGGCTACACCTTC
cdr3_aa: CASSGQGFGYTF

d_call: TRBD1
v_call: TRBV28
j_call: TRBJ1-3
clone_size: NA
cdr3_nt: TGTGCCAGCAGTAACCCGACAGGGGCGGGAAACACCATATATTTT
cdr3_aa: CASSNPTGAGNTIYF